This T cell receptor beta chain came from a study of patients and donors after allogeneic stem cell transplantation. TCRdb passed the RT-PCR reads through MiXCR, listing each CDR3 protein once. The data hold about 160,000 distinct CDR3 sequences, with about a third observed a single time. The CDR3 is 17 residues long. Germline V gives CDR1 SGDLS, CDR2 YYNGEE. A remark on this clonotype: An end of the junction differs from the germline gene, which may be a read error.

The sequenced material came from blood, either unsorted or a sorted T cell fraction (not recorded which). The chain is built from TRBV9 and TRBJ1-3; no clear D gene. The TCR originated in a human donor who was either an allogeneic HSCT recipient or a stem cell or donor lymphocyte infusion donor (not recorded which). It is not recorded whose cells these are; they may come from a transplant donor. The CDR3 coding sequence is TGTGCCAGCAGCGCTGGTGGCAGTCAGCATTCTGGAAACCCCATATATTTT. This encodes CASSAGGSQHSGNPIYF.